The subject of this entry is one T cell receptor (beta chain). The sample is drawn from a study of blood T cell repertoires in COVID-19. At the level of the study: From the United States, Italy and Spain came samples of acute and convalescent COVID-19.

Residents of under 25 US areas, aged roughly 18 to 89 years, made up the participants. Clinical history reported by participants formed the basis on which cohorts were assigned. As handled by the study authors: The authors estimated nucleated cell counts from reference gene primer amplification. Assay: immunoSEQ multiplex PCR; the TCRdb copy retains only in-frame clones and omits some. The DNA gave D and trimming, while V, J and clone size come from that table. The repertoire consists of about 180,000 clones, with more than 85% occurring once and the leading ten covering around 1.3%. Trimming took 4 bases from V and 9 from J, leaving 14 bases between them. CDR1 and CDR2 (germline): SGHRS, YFSETQ. This CDR3 spans 14 amino acids.

The sequenced material came from PBMCs or T cells enriched from blood (not recorded which). The source of this sequence is a human donor with acute COVID-19. The donor label of this sample is uncertain. The rearrangement uses TRBV5-1 and TRBJ1-6; a possible D gene is TRBD1 (6 bases). The CDR3 is CASSLQGLSSPLHF. DNA of the CDR3: TGCGCCAGCAGCCTCCAGGGGTTGAGTTCACCCCTCCACTTT.